Sequencing of this TCR beta chain was carried out in a study of regulatory T cells in long-lasting Graves disease (dated by TCRdb to about 2021). Turning to the overall study: In the newly diagnosed Graves' disease group, patients had been taking antithyroid drugs for less than 3 months. The study was conducted in China and was registered as a clinical trial. Patients with persistent Graves' disease were compared with patients with newly diagnosed Graves' disease using TCR sequencing and RNA sequencing of peripheral blood. A total of roughly 33 samples underwent TCR sequencing: some 13 from persistent and 20 from newly diagnosed Graves' disease patients.

The library relied on multiplex PCR. Sequencing used an Illumina HiSeq 4000. CDR3 regions were amplified by Arm-PCR with iRepertoire HTBI primers to construct TCR beta libraries. Before sequencing, the PCR products went through gel purification. On the authors' methods: Gene usage analysis of CDR3 amino acid clonotypes relied on the 60 to 65 TRBV and fewer than 15 TRBJ segments identified across samples. COPE and FqMerger were used to merge filtered high-quality paired reads into contigs. Contigs were aligned with BLAST to IMGT TRBV, TRBD and TRBJ reference genes, and CDR3 was defined per IMGT. Highly expanded clones were defined as clonotypes with a frequency above 0.1%. Repertoire diversity was measured by Shannon entropy, and V-J evenness by the Gini coefficient. Public clonotypes were defined as clonotypes shared by more than one individual. The raw public reads went through TCRdb reprocessing: fastp at Q25, MiXCR clone calling, in-frame beta chains kept. CDR3 protein sequences are deduplicated, and each keeps its most common genes and DNA. The V and J calls shown here were made by TCRdb, not taken from the authors' results. This sample has around 460,000 distinct CDR3 sequences in its table, and around 13% of those were observed once. Over 15% of the sample lies in the top ten.

The CDR1 and CDR2 encoded by the germline V gene (reference sequence) are LGHDT and YNNKEL. Measured from the cysteine to the phenylalanine, the CDR3 is 15 residues long. This entry keeps only the CDR3 DNA: 45 bases, framed from base 1. In the paper's terms, the time point label means: newly diagnosed GD, antithyroid drugs for less than 3 months. For both TCR sequencing and RNA sequencing, RNA was extracted from PBMCs using TRIzol. Graves' disease was diagnosed according to American Thyroid Association guidelines. Patients for the study were recruited at an endocrinology department in Xi'an, China. Each patient gave 8.5 to 9.5 milliliters of peripheral blood, collected in an EDTA anticoagulant tube. PBMCs were isolated by Ficoll Paque Plus density gradient separation without further T cell sorting. RNA quality was checked with an Agilent 2100 Bioanalyzer and agarose gel, and concentration with a NanoDrop 2000.

On this clonotype itself: Its target antigen remains unknown. The sample holds no much larger clone one base away, and base qualities are not on file.

Overall study results and their limits: Compared with newly diagnosed patients, persistent Graves' disease patients had lower TCR Shannon entropy and fewer highly expanded clones, which suggests clonal expansion. Preferential use of TRBV28, TRBJ1-2 and TRBJ2-5 was observed in persistent disease, whereas TRBV20-1 and TRBJ2-1 were favored in newly diagnosed disease. A larger number of public clonotypes was shared among persistent patients (more than 2,500) than among newly diagnosed patients (approximately 930). Only peripheral blood was studied, because thyroid tissue, the primary lesion, was inaccessible. Sequencing and analysis were restricted to the TCR beta chain. As a limitation, the authors acknowledged that the small sample size may reduce accuracy.

These data were likewise used in another study, on T cells in Graves' hyperthyroidism and ophthalmopathy. As the second paper documents: A patient counted as having stable Graves' hyperthyroidism if no progression to ophthalmopathy occurred over 18 months of follow-up. Hyperthyroidism patients were newly diagnosed, had a disease duration of under 2 months, and were aged 18 to 65 years. Patients with uncontrolled infections, other autoimmune diseases, pregnancy or lactation were excluded. Diagnoses were established on the basis of clinical symptoms, serum thyroxine and TRAb, thyroid ultrasound, and orbital computed tomography. The first round of RT-PCR for the TCR CDR3 was performed with the HTBI primer set and the Qiagen OneStep RT-PCR kit. Most expanded thyroid clonotypes (frequency above 0.001) were also found in blood, which suggests that blood repertoires may mirror thyroid immune responses. A model built on a 13 V-J signature distinguished ophthalmopathy from stable hyperthyroidism, reaching 85% to 90% sensitivity and about 81% specificity in cross-validation and 80%/75% in testing. During validation, the model predicted progression to ophthalmopathy a median of approximately six months ahead of onset, with roughly 65% sensitivity and 72% to 80% specificity. To identify distinguishing TCR V-J signatures, a discovery cohort of around 100 patients was used, comprising 43 with Graves' ophthalmopathy and 57 with stable Graves' hyperthyroidism. Whether ophthalmopathy could be predicted prospectively was tested in an independent validation cohort made up of 18 hyperthyroidism patients plus 17 patients who later progressed to ophthalmopathy. The approximately 95 discovery patients were divided at random into training and test sets in a 7:3 ratio. In more than 5 Graves' hyperthyroidism patients, the study also compared T-cell repertoires from thyroid tissue with T-cell repertoires from blood. After blood sampling, hyperthyroidism patients were treated with methimazole at a starting dose of 30 mg daily, and ophthalmopathy patients were treated with high-dose intravenous methylprednisolone. A second multiplex PCR round built the libraries, followed by size selection and purification. Paired-end sequencing of the libraries was performed with 100 bp reads on an Illumina HiSeq2000. SOAPnuke was used to process the raw data, with reads discarded if the reads contained adapters or uncalled bases, had a mean Phred below 15, or lacked an exact constant-primer or identifier match. COPE v1.2.5 was used to merge the high-quality paired reads, and each unique nucleotide sequence was defined as a clonotype. MiTCR v1.1 was used to align the clonotypes against IMGT TRBV, TRBD and TRBJ reference segments. The analysis was restricted to V-J combinations with a frequency above 0.0001, which together covered 99% to 99.2% of the repertoires. A TCS score was defined as the ratio of F50 (clonal expansion) to E x V (chaos), with BLOSUM62-based TCRdist applied between CDR3 peptides within each V-J. Welch's t-statistics and random forest reduced approximately 520 V-J features to fewer than 15, which were used in a naive Bayes classifier (R e1071). Sample size was not statistically predetermined, and investigators were not blinded to group allocation. According to the paper, TCR Vbeta CDR3 sequencing was carried out on around 140 peripheral blood samples, which came from 40 to 45 ophthalmopathy, 80 or so hyperthyroidism and some 17 progressor patients.

The receptor was isolated from a woman between 50 and 59 years old with Graves disease. Donor details come from another sample of the same person, matched by shared clones. The specimen was peripheral blood mononuclear cells (PBMCs), collected at new diagnosis, from a patient treated with antithyroid drugs. The chain uses TRBV3-1 and TRBJ2-7; the best D guess is TRBD1, with 6 bases matching. The J call is doubtful: the DNA matches TRBJ2-5 better. The CDR3 has the sequence CASSPRGGGHETQYF. In nucleotide form, the sequence is TGTGCCAGCAGCCCCCGAGGGGGTGGTCATGAGACCCAGTACTTC.